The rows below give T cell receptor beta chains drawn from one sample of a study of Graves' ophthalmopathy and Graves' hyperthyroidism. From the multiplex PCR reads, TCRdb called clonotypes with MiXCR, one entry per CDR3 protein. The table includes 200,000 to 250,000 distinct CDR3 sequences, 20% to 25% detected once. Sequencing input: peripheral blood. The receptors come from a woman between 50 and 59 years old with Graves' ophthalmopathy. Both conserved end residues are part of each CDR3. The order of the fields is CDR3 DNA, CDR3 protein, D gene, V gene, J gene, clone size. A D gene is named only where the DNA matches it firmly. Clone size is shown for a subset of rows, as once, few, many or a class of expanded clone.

TGTGCCAGTAGTATAGTAAACTCCGGCGACTATGGCTACACCTTC	CASSIVNSGDYGYTF	.	TRBV19	TRBJ1-2	many
TGTGCCAGCAGCTTATCTCAGTATGGCTACACCTTC	CASSLSQYGYTF	.	TRBV7-2	TRBJ1-2	many
TGTGCCAGCAGTTTAAAGCTTAGAGTCGCCGGGGAGCTGTTTTTT	CASSLKLRVAGELFF	.	TRBV7-2	TRBJ2-2	many
TGCAGTGCTACTGGGTCTCGGACTCTCACAGATACGCAGTATTTT	CSATGSRTLTDTQYF	.	TRBV20-1	TRBJ2-3	many
TGTGCCAGCAGTTACAAAACTACTAGGCCCTACGAGCAGTACTTC	CASSYKTTRPYEQYF	.	TRBV6-5	TRBJ2-7	many
TGTGCCAGCAGCCAGCGGGGGGTGGAGACCCAGTACTTC	CASSQRGVETQYF	TRBD2	TRBV3-1	TRBJ2-5	many
TGCAGTGCTAGAGATAACACCCTCTACGAGCAGTACTTC	CSARDNTLYEQYF	.	TRBV20-1	TRBJ2-7	few
TGTGCCAGCAGCTTAGCCAGGACAGTTTTCGGCGAGCAGTACTTC	CASSLARTVFGEQYF	.	TRBV7-2	TRBJ2-7	many
TGTGCCAGCAGTGACTCGCAGTTATATGGCTACACCTTC	CASSDSQLYGYTF	.	TRBV6-5	TRBJ1-2	few
TGTGCCAGCAGTAGGAGGACAGGGAACCTCGAGCAGTACTTC	CASSRRTGNLEQYF	TRBD1	TRBV12-3/TRBV12-4	TRBJ2-7	many
TGTGCCAGCCGGGACAGGGGCCACGAGCAGTACTTC	CASRDRGHEQYF	TRBD1	TRBV12-3/TRBV12-4	TRBJ2-7	.
TGTGCCAGCTCACCATCTCACAGGGCAAGGGATCAGCCCCAGCATTTT	CASSPSHRARDQPQHF	.	TRBV18	TRBJ1-5	.
TGTGCCAGCTCACCAGCTGGAGAATGGGGGACCCAGTACTTC	CASSPAGEWGTQYF	.	TRBV18	TRBJ2-5	many
TGTGCCAGCAGTTTATGGGAAGTTGGCTACACCTTC	CASSLWEVGYTF	.	TRBV12-3/TRBV12-4	TRBJ1-2	.
TGTGCCAGCCCGGGACAGGGAACCTACGAGCAGTACTTC	CASPGQGTYEQYF	TRBD1	TRBV19	TRBJ2-7	many
TGTGCCAGCGTATTGGGACGGAACAATCAGCCCCAGCATTTT	CASVLGRNNQPQHF	.	TRBV6-1	TRBJ1-5	many
TGTGCCAGCAGTCCCGAACGGGACGGGATCTACGAGCAGTACTTC	CASSPERDGIYEQYF	.	TRBV7-8	TRBJ2-7	many
TGTGCCAGCAGTGAAGGCAGGGGTGATCAGCCCCAGCATTTT	CASSEGRGDQPQHF	.	TRBV14	TRBJ1-5	many
TGTGCCAGCAGGACACAGGGATCGGAGACCCAGTACTTC	CASRTQGSETQYF	.	TRBV27	TRBJ2-5	many
TGTGCCAGCAGACGACAGGGAGGCGCTGAAGCTTTCTTT	CASRRQGGAEAFF	TRBD1	TRBV28	TRBJ1-1	many
TGTGCCAGCAGTTTATCGATGGCGGGAATCGACGAGCAGTACTTC	CASSLSMAGIDEQYF	.	TRBV27	TRBJ2-7	many
TGTGCCAGCAGTTTACATCAAACAGGGTATAGCAATCAGCCCCAGCATTTT	CASSLHQTGYSNQPQHF	.	TRBV27	TRBJ1-5	many